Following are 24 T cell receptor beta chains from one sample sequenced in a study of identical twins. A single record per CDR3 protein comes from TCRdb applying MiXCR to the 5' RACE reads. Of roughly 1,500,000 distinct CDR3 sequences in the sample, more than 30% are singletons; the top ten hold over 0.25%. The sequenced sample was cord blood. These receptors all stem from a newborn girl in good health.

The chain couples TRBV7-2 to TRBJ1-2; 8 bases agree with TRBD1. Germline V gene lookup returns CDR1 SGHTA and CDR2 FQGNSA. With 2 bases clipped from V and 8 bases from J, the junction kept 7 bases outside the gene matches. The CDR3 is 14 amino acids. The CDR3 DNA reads TGTGCCAGCAGCTTATCTTTTGGACAGGGCGGCTACACCTTC. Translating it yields CASSLSFGQGGYTF. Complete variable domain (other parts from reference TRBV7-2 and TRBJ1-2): GAGVSQSPSNKVTEKGKDVELRCDPISGHTALYWYRQSLGQGLEFLIYFQGNSAPDKSGLPSDRFSAERTGGSVSTLTIQRTQQEDSAVYLCASSLSFGQGGYTFGSGTRLTVV.

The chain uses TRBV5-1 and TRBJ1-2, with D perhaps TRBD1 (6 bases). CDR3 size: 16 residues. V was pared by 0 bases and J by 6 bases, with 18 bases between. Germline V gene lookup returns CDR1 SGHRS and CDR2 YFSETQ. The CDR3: CASSLVPAGGPDGYTF. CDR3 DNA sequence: TGCGCCAGCAGCTTGGTACCGGCGGGGGGCCCGGATGGCTACACCTTC.

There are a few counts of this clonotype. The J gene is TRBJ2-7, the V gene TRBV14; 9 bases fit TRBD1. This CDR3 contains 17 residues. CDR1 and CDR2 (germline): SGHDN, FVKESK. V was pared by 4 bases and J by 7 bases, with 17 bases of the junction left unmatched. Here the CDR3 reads CASSLSSLRQGVREQYF. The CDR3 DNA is TGTGCCAGCAGCCTATCCAGCTTGCGACAGGGGGTGAGGGAGCAGTACTTC.

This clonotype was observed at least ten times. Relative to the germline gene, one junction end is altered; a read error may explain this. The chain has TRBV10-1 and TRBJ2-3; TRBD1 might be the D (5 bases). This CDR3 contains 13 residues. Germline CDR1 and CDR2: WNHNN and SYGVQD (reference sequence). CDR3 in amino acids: CASSEGGTDTQYF. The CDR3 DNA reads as TGTGCCAGCAGTGAAGGGGGCACAGATACGCAGTATTTT.

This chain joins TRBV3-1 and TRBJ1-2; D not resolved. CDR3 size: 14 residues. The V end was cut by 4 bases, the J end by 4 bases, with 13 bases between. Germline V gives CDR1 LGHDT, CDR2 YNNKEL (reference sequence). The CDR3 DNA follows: TGTGCCAGCAGCCCTAATCCGGGTTCCTATGGCTACACCTTC. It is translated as CASSPNPGSYGYTF.

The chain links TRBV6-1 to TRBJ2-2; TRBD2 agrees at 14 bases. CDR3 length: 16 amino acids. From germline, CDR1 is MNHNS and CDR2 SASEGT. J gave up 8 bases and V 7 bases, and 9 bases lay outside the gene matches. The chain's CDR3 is CASTPGLAGVLGELFF. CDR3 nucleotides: TGTGCCAGCACTCCGGGACTAGCGGGAGTGTTAGGGGAGCTGTTTTTT.

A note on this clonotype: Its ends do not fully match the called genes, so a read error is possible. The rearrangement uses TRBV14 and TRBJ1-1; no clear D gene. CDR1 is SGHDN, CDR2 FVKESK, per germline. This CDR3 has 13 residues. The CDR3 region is CASSQFRNTGAFF. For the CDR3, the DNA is TGTGCCAGCAGCCAATTCCGGAACACTGGAGCTTTCTTT.

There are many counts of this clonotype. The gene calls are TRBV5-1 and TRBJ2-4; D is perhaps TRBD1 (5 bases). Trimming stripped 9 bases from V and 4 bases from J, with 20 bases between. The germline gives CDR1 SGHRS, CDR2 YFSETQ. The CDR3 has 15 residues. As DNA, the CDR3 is TGCGCCACCGTTGACAGTCCCTGTGATAAAAACATTCAGTACTTC. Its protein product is CATVDSPCDKNIQYF.

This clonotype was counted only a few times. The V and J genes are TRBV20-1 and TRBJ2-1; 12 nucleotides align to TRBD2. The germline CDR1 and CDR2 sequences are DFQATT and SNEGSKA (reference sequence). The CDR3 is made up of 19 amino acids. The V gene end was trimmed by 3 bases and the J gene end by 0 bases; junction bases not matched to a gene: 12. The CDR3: CSARPLAGGLLSSYNEQFF. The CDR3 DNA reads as TGCAGTGCTAGGCCCCTAGCGGGAGGGCTCCTGAGCTCCTACAATGAGCAGTTCTTC.

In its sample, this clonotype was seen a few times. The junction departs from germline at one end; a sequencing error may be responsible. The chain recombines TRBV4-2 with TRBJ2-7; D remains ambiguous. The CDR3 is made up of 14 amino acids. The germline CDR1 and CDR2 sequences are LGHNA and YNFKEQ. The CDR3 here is CASSQDRPSYGQYF. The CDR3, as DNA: TGTGCCAGCAGCCAAGATCGCCCTTCCTACGGGCAGTACTTC.

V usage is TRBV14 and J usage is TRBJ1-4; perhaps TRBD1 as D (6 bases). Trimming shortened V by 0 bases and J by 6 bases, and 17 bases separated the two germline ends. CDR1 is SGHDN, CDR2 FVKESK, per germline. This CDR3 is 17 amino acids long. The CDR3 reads CASSQEGRQGMDEKLFF. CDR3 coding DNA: TGTGCCAGCAGCCAAGAAGGGCGGCAGGGGATGGATGAAAAACTGTTTTTT.

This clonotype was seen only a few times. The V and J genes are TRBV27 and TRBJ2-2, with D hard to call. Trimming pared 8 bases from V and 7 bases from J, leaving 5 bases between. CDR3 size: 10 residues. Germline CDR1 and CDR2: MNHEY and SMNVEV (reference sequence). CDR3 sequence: CASGGGELFF. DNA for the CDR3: TGTGCCAGCGGTGGCGGGGAGCTGTTTTTT.

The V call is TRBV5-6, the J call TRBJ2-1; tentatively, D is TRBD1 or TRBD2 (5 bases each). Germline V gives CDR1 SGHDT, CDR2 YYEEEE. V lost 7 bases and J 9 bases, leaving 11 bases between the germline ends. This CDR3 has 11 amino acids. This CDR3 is CASADGAEQFF. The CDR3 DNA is TGTGCCAGCGCAGACGGGGCTGAGCAGTTCTTC. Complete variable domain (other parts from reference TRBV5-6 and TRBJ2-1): DAGVTQSPTHLIKTRGQQVTLRCSPKSGHDTVSWYQQALGQGPQFIFQYYEEEERQRGNFPDRFSGHQFPNYSSELNVNALLLGDSALYLCASADGAEQFFGPGTRLTVL.

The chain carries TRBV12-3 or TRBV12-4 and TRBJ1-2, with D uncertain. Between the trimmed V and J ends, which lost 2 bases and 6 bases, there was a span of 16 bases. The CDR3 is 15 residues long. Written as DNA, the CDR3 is TGTGCCAGCAGTTTAACTTCTGGCGGGTTCCATGGCTACACCTTC. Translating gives CASSLTSGGFHGYTF.

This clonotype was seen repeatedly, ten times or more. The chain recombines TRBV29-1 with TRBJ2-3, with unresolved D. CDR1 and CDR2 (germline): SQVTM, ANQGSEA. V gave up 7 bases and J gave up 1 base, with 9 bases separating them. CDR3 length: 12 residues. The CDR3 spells CSAARGTDTQYF. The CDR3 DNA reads TGCAGCGCCGCCCGGGGCACAGATACGCAGTATTTT.

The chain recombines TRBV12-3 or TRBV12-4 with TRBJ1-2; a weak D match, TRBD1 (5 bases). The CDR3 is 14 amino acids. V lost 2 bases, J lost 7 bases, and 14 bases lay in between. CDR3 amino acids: CASSLWADGAGYTF. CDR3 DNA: TGTGCCAGCAGTTTATGGGCCGATGGGGCTGGCTACACCTTC.

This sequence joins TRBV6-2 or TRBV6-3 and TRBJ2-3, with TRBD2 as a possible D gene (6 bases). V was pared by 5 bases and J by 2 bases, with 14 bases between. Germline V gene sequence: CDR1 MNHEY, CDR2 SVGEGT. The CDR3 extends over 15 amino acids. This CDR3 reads CASSPPRRDTDTQYF. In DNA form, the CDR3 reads TGTGCCAGCAGTCCCCCCAGGAGGGACACAGATACGCAGTATTTT.

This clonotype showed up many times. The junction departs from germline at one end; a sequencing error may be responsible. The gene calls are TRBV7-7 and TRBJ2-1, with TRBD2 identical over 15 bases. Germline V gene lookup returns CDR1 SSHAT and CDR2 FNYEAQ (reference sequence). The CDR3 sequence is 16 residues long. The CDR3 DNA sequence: TGTGCTAGCAGCTTGGGACTAGCGGGAGGAGACAATGAGCAGTTCTTC. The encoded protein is CASSLGLAGGDNEQFF.

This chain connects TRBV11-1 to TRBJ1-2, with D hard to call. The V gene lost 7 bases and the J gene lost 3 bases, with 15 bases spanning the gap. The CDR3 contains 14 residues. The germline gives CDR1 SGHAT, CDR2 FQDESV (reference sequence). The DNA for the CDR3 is TGTGCCAGCACCCAATATGGGAAGGACTATGGCTACACCTTC. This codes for CASTQYGKDYGYTF.

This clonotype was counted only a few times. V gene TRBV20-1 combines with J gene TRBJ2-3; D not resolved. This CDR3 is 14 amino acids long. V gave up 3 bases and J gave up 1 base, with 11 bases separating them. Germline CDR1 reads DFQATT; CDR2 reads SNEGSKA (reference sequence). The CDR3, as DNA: TGCAGTGCTAGGGTACTACCCGGCACAGATACGCAGTATTTT. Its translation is CSARVLPGTDTQYF.

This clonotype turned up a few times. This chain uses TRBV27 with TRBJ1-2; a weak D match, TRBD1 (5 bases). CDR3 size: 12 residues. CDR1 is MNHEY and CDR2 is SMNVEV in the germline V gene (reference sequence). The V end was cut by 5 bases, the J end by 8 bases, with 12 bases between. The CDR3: CASSPGGRGYTF. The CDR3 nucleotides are TGTGCCAGCAGTCCCGGGGGAAGGGGCTACACCTTC.

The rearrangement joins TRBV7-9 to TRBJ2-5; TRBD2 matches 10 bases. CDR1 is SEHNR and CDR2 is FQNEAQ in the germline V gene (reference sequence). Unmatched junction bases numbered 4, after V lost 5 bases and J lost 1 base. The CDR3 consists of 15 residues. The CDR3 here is CASSNQRGGQETQYF. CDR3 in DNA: TGTGCCAGCAGCAATCAGCGGGGGGGCCAAGAGACCCAGTACTTC.

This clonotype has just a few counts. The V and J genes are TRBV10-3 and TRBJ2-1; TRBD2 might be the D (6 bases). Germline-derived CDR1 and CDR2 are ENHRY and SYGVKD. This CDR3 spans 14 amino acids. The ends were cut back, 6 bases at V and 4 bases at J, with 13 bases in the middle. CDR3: CAIRAGLRYNEQFF. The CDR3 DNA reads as TGTGCCATCAGGGCGGGACTGCGATACAATGAGCAGTTCTTC.

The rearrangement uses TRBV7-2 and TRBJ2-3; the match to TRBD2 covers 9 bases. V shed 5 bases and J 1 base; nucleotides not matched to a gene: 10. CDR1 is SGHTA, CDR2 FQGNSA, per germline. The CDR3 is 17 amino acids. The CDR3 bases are TGTGCCAGCAGCAGTAGCGGGAGCCCTTCCGGCACAGATACGCAGTATTTT. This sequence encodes CASSSSGSPSGTDTQYF.